Listed below are T cell receptor beta chains from one sample, sequenced in a study of blood T cells in healthy people across ages. MiXCR, run by TCRdb on the 5' RACE reads, gives a single entry per CDR3 protein. Of roughly 1,300,000 distinct CDR3 sequences listed, approximately 59% are singletons. Sequencing was carried out using blood. These receptors were collected from a man younger than 30 in good health. Both conserved end residues are part of each CDR3. D genes are given only for firm matches. Where a row states a size, it is once, few, many or the class of an expanded clone; other rows omit it.

d_call | j_call | clone_size | v_call | cdr3_nt | cdr3_aa
TRBD2 | TRBJ2-1 | . | TRBV4-1 | TGCGCCAGCAGCTGGGGACTAGCGCGTGAGCAGTTCTTC | CASSWGLAREQFF
TRBD2 | TRBJ2-3 | . | TRBV6-5 | TGTGCCAGCAGTTACTCGATTTCTAGCGGGGGCACAGATACGCAGTATTTT | CASSYSISSGGTDTQYF
. | TRBJ2-7 | once | TRBV20-1 | TGCAGTGCCCCGGAACAGGGCACTTCCTACGAGCAGTACTTC | CSAPEQGTSYEQYF
. | TRBJ2-6 | few | TRBV20-1 | TGCAGTGCTAGTTTTGTAGGGGGAAAGGGCTCTGGGGCCAACGTCCTGACTTTC | CSASFVGGKGSGANVLTF
. | TRBJ1-3 | . | TRBV15 | TGTGCCACCAGCAGAGATATGGGTTTGGGAAACACCATATATTTT | CATSRDMGLGNTIYF
. | TRBJ2-7 | once | TRBV4-1 | TGCGCCAGCAGCCACGGTGGCGGGGCCTCCTACGAGCAGTACTTC | CASSHGGGASYEQYF
TRBD2 | TRBJ2-3 | . | TRBV10-3 | TGTGCCATCAATGTCCATAGCGGGAGTGGTACAGATACGCAGTATTTT | CAINVHSGSGTDTQYF
. | TRBJ2-5 | many | TRBV7-9 | TGTGCCAGCAGCGACAATAGTGAAGGGGGGACCCAGTACTTC | CASSDNSEGGTQYF
. | TRBJ2-3 | . | TRBV7-6 | TGTGCCAGCAGCCCCGCGCGGGGTAGCACAGATACGCAGTATTTT | CASSPARGSTDTQYF
. | TRBJ2-3 | . | TRBV5-6 | TGTGCCAGCTGTCGGGCGACTCTCGGCGCCACAGATACGCAGTATTTT | CASCRATLGATDTQYF
. | TRBJ2-5 | . | TRBV6-1 | TGTGCCAGCAGCCGAATTCGGGGAAGGGTGTTTCAAGAGACCCAGTACTTC | CASSRIRGRVFQETQYF
. | TRBJ1-1 | . | TRBV7-8 | TGTGCCAGCAGCTTAGCGATGATGAACACTGAAGCTTTCTTT | CASSLAMMNTEAFF
. | TRBJ2-7 | few | TRBV6-2/TRBV6-3 | TGTGCCAGCATCCGCGGGGTCCCCTACGAGCAGTACTTC | CASIRGVPYEQYF
TRBD2 | TRBJ2-4 | . | TRBV27 | TGTGCCAGCAGGACCGGGGGGGTAAACATTCAGTACTTC | CASRTGGVNIQYF
. | TRBJ2-3 | . | TRBV10-1 | TGCGCCAGCAGTGTAACAGGGAGAAGGACAGATACGCAGTATTTT | CASSVTGRRTDTQYF
. | TRBJ2-7 | . | TRBV5-6 | TGTGCCAGCAGCTTCCAAACCATTGTCTCCTACGAGCAGTACTTC | CASSFQTIVSYEQYF
. | TRBJ2-1 | many | TRBV13 | TGTGCCAGCAGGCCTCCGGGGGTCTCCTACAATGAGCAGTTCTTC | CASRPPGVSYNEQFF
. | TRBJ2-7 | few | TRBV18 | TGTGCCAGCTCAGTCAGGGGATCACGGACAGAGACTCCCTACGAGCAGTACTTC | CASSVRGSRTETPYEQYF
TRBD2 | TRBJ2-7 | . | TRBV27 | TGTGCCAGCAGTCCGAGACTAGCGGGAGGGCCCGCCTACGAGCAGTACTTC | CASSPRLAGGPAYEQYF
. | TRBJ2-5 | few | TRBV29-1 | TGCAGCGTTGTTACCCAAGAGACCCAGTACTTC | CSVVTQETQYF
. | TRBJ2-1 | . | TRBV7-9 | TGTGCCAGCAGCTTAGCGACACTGAGCTCCTACAATGAGCAGTTCTTC | CASSLATLSSYNEQFF
TRBD2 | TRBJ2-7 | few | TRBV29-1 | TGCAGCGGGTCTAGCGGTTCCTACGAGCAGTACTTC | CSGSSGSYEQYF
TRBD2 | TRBJ2-1 | . | TRBV14 | TGTGCCAGCAGCCAAGATTTGGGAGGGAGGCTCCCCAATGAGCAGTTCTTC | CASSQDLGGRLPNEQFF
. | TRBJ2-3 | . | TRBV6-6 | TGTGCCAGCAGTTTTACTCGGGACCACACAGATACGCAGTATTTT | CASSFTRDHTDTQYF
. | TRBJ2-7 | . | TRBV21-1 | TGTGCCAGCAGCAAGACTAGCGGGACGGGCGAGCAGTACTTC | CASSKTSGTGEQYF
. | TRBJ2-4 | . | TRBV12-3/TRBV12-4 | TGTGCGGTCGGAGGTCTTCTTGGGCAGTACTTC | CAVGGLLGQYF
. | TRBJ2-7 | . | TRBV14 | TGTGCCAGCAGCCAAGTTTCCCTCTACGAGCAGTACTTC | CASSQVSLYEQYF
. | TRBJ2-7 | . | TRBV20-1 | TGCAGTGCTAGACCCCACCGGTATGGGCTAAACTCCTACGAGCAGTACTTC | CSARPHRYGLNSYEQYF
. | TRBJ2-1 | . | TRBV4-3 | TGCGCCAGCAGCCAATCCCCGTTAACGGGGGAGCAGTTCTTC | CASSQSPLTGEQFF
TRBD1 | TRBJ2-7 | . | TRBV7-9 | TGTGCCAATACAGGGGTTTTGGGCGAGCAGTACTTC | CANTGVLGEQYF
. | TRBJ2-7 | many | TRBV3-1 | TGTGCCAGCAGCCAGGCCGGAGGGACGGTTGACTACGAGCAGTACTTC | CASSQAGGTVDYEQYF
TRBD2 | TRBJ2-1 | . | TRBV25-1 | TGTGCCAGCAGTGAGGGGGGGTTTGAGGGCGTGAGGTGGAATGAGCAGTTCTTC | CASSEGGFEGVRWNEQFF
. | TRBJ2-3 | . | TRBV20-1 | TGCAGTGCTGCCGGATGGGGAGACACAGATACGCAGTATTTT | CSAAGWGDTDTQYF
TRBD2 | TRBJ2-2 | . | TRBV12-5 | TGTGCTAGTGGACCACTAGCGCGGGGCACCGGGGAGCTGTTTTTT | CASGPLARGTGELFF
. | TRBJ2-1 | . | TRBV15 | TGTGCCACCAGCAGGGACGACAATGAGCAGTTCTTC | CATSRDDNEQFF
TRBD1 | TRBJ1-2 | . | TRBV10-3 | TGTGCCATCAGTGGAGGGGGCTCAGTCTATGGCTACACCTTC | CAISGGGSVYGYTF
. | TRBJ1-5 | . | TRBV7-2 | TGTGCCAGCAGCTTAGAGGTAAATCAGCCCCAGCATTTT | CASSLEVNQPQHF
. | TRBJ2-7 | . | TRBV4-1 | TGCGCCAGCAGCCAAGGTGAACTAGCTTCCTACGAGCAGTACTTC | CASSQGELASYEQYF
. | TRBJ1-1 | . | TRBV12-3/TRBV12-4 | TGTGCCAGCAGTTTTTCTCTGCAGGTAATGAACACTGAAGCTTTCTTT | CASSFSLQVMNTEAFF
TRBD1 | TRBJ1-1 | few | TRBV5-1 | TGCGCCAGCAGCCACAGACAGGGCAGAAGCACTGAAGCTTTCTTT | CASSHRQGRSTEAFF
TRBD1 | TRBJ2-1 | . | TRBV4-2 | TGTGCCAGCAGCCCCAGTTCTCTTCCGGGACAGGGATACAATGAGCAGTTCTTC | CASSPSSLPGQGYNEQFF
TRBD1 | TRBJ1-1 | . | TRBV20-1 | TGCAGTGCTAGAGACATTGACAGGGGGGAGACTGAAGCTTTCTTT | CSARDIDRGETEAFF
. | TRBJ2-7 | few | TRBV20-1 | TGCAGTGCCATACTCCCAACTATAGAACCCGAGCAGTACTTC | CSAILPTIEPEQYF
TRBD2 | TRBJ2-1 | few | TRBV2 | TGTGCCAGCAGTTCGACCTATCTAGCGGATGAGCAGTTCTTC | CASSSTYLADEQFF
. | TRBJ1-2 | . | TRBV5-1 | TGCGCCAGCAGCTTGGAAGGACAGCCCTCTTTCCCTGGCTACACCTTC | CASSLEGQPSFPGYTF
TRBD2 | TRBJ2-3 | . | TRBV27 | TGTGCCAGCAGTCCGCGGACTAGCGGGAGGGTGGATACGCAGTATTTT | CASSPRTSGRVDTQYF
. | TRBJ1-1 | few | TRBV10-3 | TGTGCCATCAGTGAGTCGGGCGGGCCTGGAGCTTTCTTT | CAISESGGPGAFF
. | TRBJ2-7 | . | TRBV4-2 | TGTGCCAGCAGCCTCGATTGGGTCGCGAGGAATGAGCAGTACTTC | CASSLDWVARNEQYF
. | TRBJ2-6 | . | TRBV3-1 | TGTGCCAGCAGCCCGAGGCCATTTGGCTCTGGGGCCAACGTCCTGACTTTC | CASSPRPFGSGANVLTF